This T cell receptor (beta chain) was identified in a study of blood T cell repertoires in COVID-19. Study in general: Italy, Spain and the United States were the sources of the convalescent and acute COVID-19 samples. From T cells, B-cell-depleted T cells, or PBMCs came the material, which was cDNA or gDNA.

Per the original methods: Amplification of reference gene primers was used by the study to estimate nucleated cell counts. Repertoires were generated with immunoSEQ multiplex PCR, while TCRdb's copy carries only in-frame clones and drops some. V, J and clone size were drawn from that table, and D and trimming were deduced from the DNA. The data hold more than 120,000 clones, with around four fifths observed a single time. This CDR3 is 16 amino acids long. Trimming removed 3 bases from V and 4 bases from J; junction bases left unmatched: 6. Germline CDR1 and CDR2: LGHNT and FRNRAP. This sequence was found in a human donor in a cohort sampled during active COVID-19. The V call is TRBV12-5, the J call TRBJ2-2; 9 bases are a match to TRBD2. The sequenced material came from peripheral blood. CDR3: CASGLVLAGSTGELFF. CDR3 nucleotide sequence: TGTGCTAGTGGTTTAGTTCTAGCGGGAAGCACCGGGGAGCTGTTTTTT.